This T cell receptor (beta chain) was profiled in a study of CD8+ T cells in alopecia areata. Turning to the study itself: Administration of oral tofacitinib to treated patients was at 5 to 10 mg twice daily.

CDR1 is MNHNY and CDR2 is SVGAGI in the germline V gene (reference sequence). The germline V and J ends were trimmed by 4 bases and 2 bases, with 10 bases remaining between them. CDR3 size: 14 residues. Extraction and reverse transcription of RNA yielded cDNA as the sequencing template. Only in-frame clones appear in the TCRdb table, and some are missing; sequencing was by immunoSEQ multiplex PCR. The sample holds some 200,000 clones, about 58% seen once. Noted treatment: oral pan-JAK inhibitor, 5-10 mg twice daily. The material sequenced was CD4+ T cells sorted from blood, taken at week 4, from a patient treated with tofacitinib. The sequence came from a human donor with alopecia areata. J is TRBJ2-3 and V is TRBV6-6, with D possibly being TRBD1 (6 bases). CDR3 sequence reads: CASSSGQYTDTQYF. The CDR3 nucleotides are TGTGCCAGCAGTTCCGGACAGTACACAGATACGCAGTATTTT.